The 5 T cell receptor beta chains presented below share a single source sample, sequenced in a study of T cell responses to AZD1222 COVID-19 vaccine. Only in-frame clones appear in the TCRdb table, and some are missing; sequencing was by immunoSEQ multiplex PCR. The sample has approximately 67,000 clones; 86% are singletons. The source was peripheral blood, collected on day 0 of AZD1222 vaccination. These receptor sequences come from an adult in good health.

This clone has only one observation. This chain links TRBV7-2 with TRBJ1-2, with 11 bases matching TRBD1. The germline CDR1 and CDR2 sequences are SGHTA and FQGNSA. V gave up 5 bases and J gave up 8 bases; unmatched junction bases: 4. This CDR3 contains 13 residues. CDR3 nucleotides: TGTGCCAGCAGCAGACGGACAGGGGGCGGCTACACCTTC. This translates into CASSRRTGGGYTF. Full variable domain (remainder filled in from reference TRBV7-2 and TRBJ1-2): GAGVSQSPSNKVTEKGKDVELRCDPISGHTALYWYRQSLGQGLEFLIYFQGNSAPDKSGLPSDRFSAERTGGSVSTLTIQRTQQEDSAVYLCASSRRTGGGYTFGSGTRLTVV.

This chain connects TRBV5-1 to TRBJ1-4; 10 bases align to TRBD1. This CDR3 comprises 16 residues. Germline V gives CDR1 SGHRS, CDR2 YFSETQ. After removal of 2 bases from V and 4 bases from J, the junction contained 5 bases not matched to a gene. CDR3 loop: CASSLDRGLGNEKLFF. CDR3 DNA: TGCGCCAGCAGCTTAGACAGGGGGCTCGGTAATGAAAAACTGTTTTTT.

The V gene is TRBV3-1 (or the pseudogene TRBV3-2), the J gene TRBJ1-2; D gene unclear. Germline CDR1 is LGHDT and CDR2 is YNNKEL (reference sequence). The V gene lost 0 bases and the J gene lost 9 bases, with 8 bases spanning the gap. The CDR3 totals 12 residues. The CDR3 DNA is TGTGCCAGCAGCCAAGAAGACCTAAGCTACACCTTC. It yields the protein CASSQEDLSYTF.

J is TRBJ2-4 and V is TRBV5-1; 7 bases map to TRBD2. J gave up 2 bases and V 1 base, and 3 bases lay outside the gene matches. The V gene's germline CDR1 is SGHRS and CDR2 YFSETQ. This CDR3 region has 15 residues. In nucleotides, the CDR3 is TGCGCCAGCAGCTTGTCCGGGGGGACCAAAAACATTCAGTACTTC. Translated: CASSLSGGTKNIQYF.

This rearrangement joins TRBV27 to TRBJ1-2; 11 bases map to TRBD1. The CDR3 runs to 16 residues. Germline V lookup: CDR1 MNHEY, CDR2 SMNVEV (reference sequence). With V trimmed by 2 bases and J by 8 bases, 10 bases remained unmatched. The CDR3: CASSLATPDRGRGYTF. The CDR3 region has the DNA TGTGCCAGCAGTTTAGCCACACCGGACAGGGGGCGCGGCTACACCTTC.